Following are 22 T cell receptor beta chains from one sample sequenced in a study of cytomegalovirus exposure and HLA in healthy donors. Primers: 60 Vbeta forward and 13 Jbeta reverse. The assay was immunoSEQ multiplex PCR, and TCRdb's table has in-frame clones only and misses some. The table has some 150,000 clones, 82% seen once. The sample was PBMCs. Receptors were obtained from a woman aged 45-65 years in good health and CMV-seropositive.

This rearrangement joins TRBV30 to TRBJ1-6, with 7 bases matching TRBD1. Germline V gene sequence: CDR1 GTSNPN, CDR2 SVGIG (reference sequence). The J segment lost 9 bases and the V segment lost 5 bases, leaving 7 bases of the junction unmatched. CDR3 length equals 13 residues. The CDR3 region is CAWDSKGASPLHF. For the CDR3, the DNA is TGTGCCTGGGACAGTAAGGGGGCTTCACCCCTCCACTTT.

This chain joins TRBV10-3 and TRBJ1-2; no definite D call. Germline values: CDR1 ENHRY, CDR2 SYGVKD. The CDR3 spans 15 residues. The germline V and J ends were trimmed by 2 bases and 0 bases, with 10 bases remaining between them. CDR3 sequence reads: CAISETDTSNYGYTF. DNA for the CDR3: TGTGCCATCAGTGAGACCGACACTTCTAACTATGGCTACACCTTC.

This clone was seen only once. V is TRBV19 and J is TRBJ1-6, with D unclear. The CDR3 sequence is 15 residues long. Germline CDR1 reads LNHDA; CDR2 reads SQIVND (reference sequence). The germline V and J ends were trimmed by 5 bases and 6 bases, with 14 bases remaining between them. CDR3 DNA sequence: TGTGCCAGTAGTCTCCGCGGGGTTGGTAATTCACCCCTCCACTTT. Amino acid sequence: CASSLRGVGNSPLHF.

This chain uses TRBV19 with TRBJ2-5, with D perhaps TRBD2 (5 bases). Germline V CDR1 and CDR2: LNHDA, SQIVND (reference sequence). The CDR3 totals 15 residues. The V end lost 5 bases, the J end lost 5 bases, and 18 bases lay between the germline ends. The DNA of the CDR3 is TGTGCCAGTAGTCAAAACGATCGCCCGGGGGAGACCCAGTACTTC. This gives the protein CASSQNDRPGETQYF.

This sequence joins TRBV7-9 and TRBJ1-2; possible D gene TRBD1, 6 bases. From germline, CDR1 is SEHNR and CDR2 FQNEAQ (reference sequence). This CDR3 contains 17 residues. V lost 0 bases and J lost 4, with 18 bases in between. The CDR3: CASSLALSGALLYGYTF. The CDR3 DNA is TGTGCCAGCAGCTTAGCGCTCTCAGGGGCCCTTCTCTATGGCTACACCTTC.

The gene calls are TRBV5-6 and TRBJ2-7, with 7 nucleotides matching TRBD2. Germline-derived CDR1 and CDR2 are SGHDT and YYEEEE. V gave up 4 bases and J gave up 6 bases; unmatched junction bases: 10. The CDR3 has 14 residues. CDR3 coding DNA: TGTGCCAGCAGCCCCGGACTAGGACTCGGCGAGCAGTACTTC. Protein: CASSPGLGLGEQYF.

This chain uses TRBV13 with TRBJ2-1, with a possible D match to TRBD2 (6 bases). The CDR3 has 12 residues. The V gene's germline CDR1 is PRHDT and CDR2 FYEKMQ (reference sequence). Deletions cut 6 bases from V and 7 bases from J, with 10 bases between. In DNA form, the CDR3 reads TGTGCCAGCAGACGACTAGGAAATGAGCAGTTCTTC. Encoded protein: CASRRLGNEQFF.

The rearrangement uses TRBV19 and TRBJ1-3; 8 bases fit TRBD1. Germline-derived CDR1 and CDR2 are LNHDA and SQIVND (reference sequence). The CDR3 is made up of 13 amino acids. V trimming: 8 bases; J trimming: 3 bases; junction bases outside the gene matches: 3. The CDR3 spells CASGTGSGNTIYF. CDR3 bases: TGTGCCAGTGGGACAGGAAGTGGAAACACCATATATTTT.

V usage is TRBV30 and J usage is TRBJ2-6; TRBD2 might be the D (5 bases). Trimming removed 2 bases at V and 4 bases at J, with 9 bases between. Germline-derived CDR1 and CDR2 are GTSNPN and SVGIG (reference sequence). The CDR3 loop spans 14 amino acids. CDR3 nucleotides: TGTGCCTGGAGTCGCTCGGGGGGGGCCAACGTCCTGACTTTC. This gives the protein CAWSRSGGANVLTF.

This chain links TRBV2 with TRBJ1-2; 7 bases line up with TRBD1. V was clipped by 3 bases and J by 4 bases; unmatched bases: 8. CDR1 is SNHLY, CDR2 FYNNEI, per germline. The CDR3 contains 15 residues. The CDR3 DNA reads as TGTGCCAGCAGTGAGTCGGGACAGCCGCCCTATGGCTACACCTTC. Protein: CASSESGQPPYGYTF.

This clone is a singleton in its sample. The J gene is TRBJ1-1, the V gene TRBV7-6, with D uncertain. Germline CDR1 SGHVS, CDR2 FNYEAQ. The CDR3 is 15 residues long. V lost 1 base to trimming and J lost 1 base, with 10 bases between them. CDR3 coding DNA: TGTGCCAGCAGCTTAGTTTCCGGTCAGAACACTGAAGCTTTCTTT. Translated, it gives CASSLVSGQNTEAFF.

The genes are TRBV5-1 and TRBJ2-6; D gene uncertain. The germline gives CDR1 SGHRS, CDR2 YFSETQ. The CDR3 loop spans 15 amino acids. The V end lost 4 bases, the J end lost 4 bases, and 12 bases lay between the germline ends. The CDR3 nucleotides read TGCGCCAGCAGCCCGCGAACGCCCGGGGCCAACGTCCTGACTTTC. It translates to CASSPRTPGANVLTF.

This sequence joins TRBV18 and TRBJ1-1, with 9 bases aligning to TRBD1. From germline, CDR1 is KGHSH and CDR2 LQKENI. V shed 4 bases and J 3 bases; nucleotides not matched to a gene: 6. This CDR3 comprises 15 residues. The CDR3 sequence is CASSQAWDRDTEAFF. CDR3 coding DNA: TGTGCCAGCTCACAAGCCTGGGACAGGGACACTGAAGCTTTCTTT.

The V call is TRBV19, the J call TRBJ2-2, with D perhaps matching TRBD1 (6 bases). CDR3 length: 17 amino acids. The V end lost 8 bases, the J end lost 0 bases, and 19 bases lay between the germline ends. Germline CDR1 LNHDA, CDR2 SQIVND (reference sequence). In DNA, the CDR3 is TGTGCCAGTTCATTCGACAGGCCCCTGGCGAACACCGGGGAGCTGTTTTTT. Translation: CASSFDRPLANTGELFF.

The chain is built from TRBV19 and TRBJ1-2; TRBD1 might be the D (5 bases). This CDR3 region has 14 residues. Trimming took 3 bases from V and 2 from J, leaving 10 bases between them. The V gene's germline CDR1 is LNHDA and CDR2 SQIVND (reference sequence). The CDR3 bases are TGTGCCAGTAGTATCCGCCAGGGCAACTATGGCTACACCTTC. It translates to CASSIRQGNYGYTF.

The CDR3 DNA sequence: TGTGCCAGCAGCCAAGAATCTAGCGGGCTCTCCTACGAGCAGTACTTC. Its translation: CASSQESSGLSYEQYF. V and J are TRBV4-2 and TRBJ2-7; TRBD2 matches 8 bases. Germline values: CDR1 LGHNA, CDR2 YNFKEQ. This CDR3 comprises 16 residues. Trimming removed 0 bases from V and 0 bases from J; junction bases left unmatched: 4.

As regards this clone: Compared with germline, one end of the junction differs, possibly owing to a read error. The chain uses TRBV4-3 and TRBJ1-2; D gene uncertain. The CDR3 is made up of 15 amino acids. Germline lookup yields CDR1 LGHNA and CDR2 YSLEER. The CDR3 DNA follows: TGCGCCAGCAGCCAAGAAGAGGGTGGCGACTATGGCTGCACCTTC. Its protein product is CASSQEEGGDYGCTF.

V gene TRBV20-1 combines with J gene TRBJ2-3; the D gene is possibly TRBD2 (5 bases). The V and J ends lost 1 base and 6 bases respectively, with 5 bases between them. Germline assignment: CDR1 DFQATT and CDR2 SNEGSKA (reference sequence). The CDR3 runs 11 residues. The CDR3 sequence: CSARGEDTQYF. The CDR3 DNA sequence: TGCAGTGCTAGAGGGGAGGATACGCAGTATTTT.

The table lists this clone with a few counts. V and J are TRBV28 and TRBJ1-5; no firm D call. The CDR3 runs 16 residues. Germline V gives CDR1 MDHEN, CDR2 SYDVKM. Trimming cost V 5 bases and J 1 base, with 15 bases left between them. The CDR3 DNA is TGTGCCAGCAGTCTCCCCAGCGGATCAAGCAATCAGCCCCAGCATTTT. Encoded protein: CASSLPSGSSNQPQHF. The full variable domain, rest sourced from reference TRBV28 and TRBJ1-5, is DVKVTQSSRYLVKRTGEKVFLECVQDMDHENMFWYRQDPGLGLRLIYFSYDVKMKEKGDIPEGYSVSREKKERFSLILESASTNQTSMYLCASSLPSGSSNQPQHFGDGTRLSIL.

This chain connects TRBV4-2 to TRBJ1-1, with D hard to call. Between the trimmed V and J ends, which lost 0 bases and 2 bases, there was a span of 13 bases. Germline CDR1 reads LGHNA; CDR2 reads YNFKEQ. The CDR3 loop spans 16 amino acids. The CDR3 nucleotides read TGTGCCAGCAGCCAAGATGGTTCCCAGGTAAACACTGAAGCTTTCTTT. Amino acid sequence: CASSQDGSQVNTEAFF.

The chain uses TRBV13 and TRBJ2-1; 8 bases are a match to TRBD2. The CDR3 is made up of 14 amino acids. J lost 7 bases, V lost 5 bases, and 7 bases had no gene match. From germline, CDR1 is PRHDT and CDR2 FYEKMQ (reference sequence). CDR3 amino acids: CASSIRGGTNEQFF. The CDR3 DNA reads TGTGCCAGCAGCATTCGGGGGGGGACGAATGAGCAGTTCTTC. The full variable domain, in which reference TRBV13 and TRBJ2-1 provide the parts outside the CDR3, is AAGVIQSPRHLIKEKRETATLKCYPIPRHDTVYWYQQGPGQDPQFLISFYEKMQSDKGSIPDRFSAQQFSDYHSELNMSSLELGDSALYFCASSIRGGTNEQFFGPGTRLTVL.

The CDR3 is CASSLADRGREVEQYF. The CDR3 nucleotides read TGTGCCAGCAGCTTGGCTGACAGGGGGCGCGAGGTCGAGCAGTACTTC. This chain joins TRBV5-8 and TRBJ2-7, with 10 bases matching TRBD1. This CDR3 comprises 16 residues. The V gene end was trimmed by 0 bases and the J gene end by 6 bases; junction bases not matched to a gene: 9. Germline CDR1 SGHTS, CDR2 YDEGEE.